Shown below are 11 T cell receptor beta chains from a single sample sequenced in a study of blood T cell repertoires in COVID-19. Repertoires were generated with immunoSEQ multiplex PCR, while TCRdb's copy carries only in-frame clones and drops some. The data hold around 130,000 clones, with about 85% observed a single time. Sequencing input: peripheral blood. The receptors were gathered from a human donor with COVID-19, enrolled during active disease. The donor label of this sample is uncertain.

This clone was seen many times. J is TRBJ1-5 and V is TRBV6-2 or TRBV6-3; TRBD1 is a possible D gene (5 bases). CDR1 is MNHEY, CDR2 SVGEGT, per germline. This CDR3 is 14 amino acids long. The germline V and J ends were trimmed by 3 bases and 2 bases, with 8 bases remaining between them. CDR3 amino acids: CASSYQGGNQPQHF. In nucleotides, the CDR3 is TGTGCCAGCAGTTATCAGGGCGGCAATCAGCCCCAGCATTTT.

The V call is TRBV6-1, the J call TRBJ2-2; 12 nucleotides line up with TRBD2. Trimming removed 4 bases from V and 7 bases from J; junction bases left unmatched: 10. Germline CDR1 is MNHNS and CDR2 is SASEGT. The CDR3 is 17 amino acids. In nucleotides, the CDR3 is TGTGCCAGCAGTGCGGCTAGCGGGGGGGCGGATGACGGGGAGCTGTTTTTT. It codes for CASSAASGGADDGELFF.

V is TRBV11-1 and J is TRBJ1-6; unclear D gene. Germline V CDR1 and CDR2: SGHAT, FQDESV (reference sequence). Trimming pared 7 bases from V and 6 bases from J, leaving 13 bases between. This CDR3 comprises 14 residues. DNA of the CDR3: TGTGCCAGCACCTCGGGGAGTGCTAATTCACCCCTCCACTTT. Amino acids: CASTSGSANSPLHF.

The V and J genes are TRBV5-1 and TRBJ2-5; D gene uncertain. V lost 4 bases, J lost 3 bases, and 10 bases lay in between. The CDR3 totals 13 residues. Per the germline V gene, CDR1 is SGHRS and CDR2 is YFSETQ. The CDR3 is CASSPQSEETQYF. For the CDR3, the DNA is TGCGCCAGCAGCCCCCAGAGCGAAGAGACCCAGTACTTC.

J is TRBJ2-3 and V is TRBV3-1 (or the pseudogene TRBV3-2); TRBD2 matches at 7 bases. This CDR3 has 16 amino acids. Trimming cost V 4 bases and J 1 base; bases outside gene matches: 8. Germline CDR1 reads LGHDT; CDR2 reads YNNKEL (reference sequence). The CDR3 here is CASSPWTSFGTDTQYF. The CDR3, as DNA: TGTGCCAGCAGCCCCTGGACTAGTTTCGGCACAGATACGCAGTATTTT.

This clone was recorded once. The J gene is TRBJ2-1, the V gene TRBV3-1 (or the pseudogene TRBV3-2), with 7 bases lining up with TRBD2. The CDR3 sequence is 15 residues long. Germline V lookup: CDR1 LGHDT, CDR2 YNNKEL (reference sequence). The junction had 10 bases not matched to a gene; V was cut back by 4 bases and J by 7 bases. CDR3 sequence: CASSLRDYSPNEQFF. As DNA, the CDR3 is TGTGCCAGCAGCCTCCGGGACTACTCACCTAATGAGCAGTTCTTC.

This clone turned up a few times. The chain recombines TRBV5-1 with TRBJ2-2; TRBD1 might be the D (5 bases). Trimming pared 7 bases from V and 7 bases from J, leaving 17 bases between. The CDR3 has 14 amino acids. Germline CDR1 reads SGHRS; CDR2 reads YFSETQ. The CDR3: CASQQVGHGGELFF. For the CDR3, the DNA is TGCGCCAGCCAACAGGTGGGTCATGGCGGGGAGCTGTTTTTT.

The rearrangement uses TRBV5-1 and TRBJ2-4; D is undetermined. Trimming stripped 0 bases from V and 13 bases from J, with 11 bases between. Looked up from germline, CDR1 is SGHRS and CDR2 is YFSETQ. The CDR3 runs to 12 residues. The CDR3 reads CASSLEFGPQYF. The DNA for the CDR3 is TGCGCCAGCAGCTTGGAATTCGGTCCACAGTACTTC.

The chain recombines TRBV9 with TRBJ2-3, with D unclear. This CDR3 spans 13 amino acids. Trimming shortened V by 6 bases and J by 2 bases, and 10 bases separated the two germline ends. Per the germline V gene, CDR1 is SGDLS and CDR2 is YYNGEE. CDR3 nucleotide sequence: TGTGCCAGCACCGCTACAGCCACAGATACGCAGTATTTT. Residues: CASTATATDTQYF.

This clone was picked up one time. The genes are TRBV13 and TRBJ1-1; possible D gene TRBD1, 5 bases. The V gene lost 1 base and the J gene lost 4 bases, with 10 bases spanning the gap. The length of the CDR3 is 14 residues. Germline V gives CDR1 PRHDT, CDR2 FYEKMQ (reference sequence). The CDR3 spells CASSLAGGGTEAFF. CDR3 bases: TGTGCCAGCAGCTTAGCGGGGGGGGGCACTGAAGCTTTCTTT.

The chain uses TRBV5-1 and TRBJ1-1; no definite D call. The ends were cut back, 3 bases at V and 7 bases at J, with 22 bases in the middle. This CDR3 contains 16 residues. Germline V gene data show CDR1 as SGHRS and CDR2 as YFSETQ. The CDR3 sequence: CASSSRLGVGVFEAFF. CDR3 bases: TGCGCCAGCAGCTCCCGACTGGGAGTAGGAGTCTTTGAAGCTTTCTTT.